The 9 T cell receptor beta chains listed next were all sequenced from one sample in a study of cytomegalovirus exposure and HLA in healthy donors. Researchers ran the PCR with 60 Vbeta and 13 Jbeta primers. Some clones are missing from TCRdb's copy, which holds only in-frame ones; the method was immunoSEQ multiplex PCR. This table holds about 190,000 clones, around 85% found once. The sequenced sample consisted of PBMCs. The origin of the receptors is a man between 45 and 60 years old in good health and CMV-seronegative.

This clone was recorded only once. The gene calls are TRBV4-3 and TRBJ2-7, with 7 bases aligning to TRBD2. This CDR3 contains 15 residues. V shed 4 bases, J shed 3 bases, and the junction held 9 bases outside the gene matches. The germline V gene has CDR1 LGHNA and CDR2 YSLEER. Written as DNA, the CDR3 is TGCGCCAGCAGCCGCGGGGGTGCAGGAGACTACGAGCAGTACTTC. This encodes CASSRGGAGDYEQYF.

The DNA of the CDR3 is TGCGCCAGCAGCTTGGGGGGTGGAGGGTCTGAAGCTTTCTTT. Its protein is CASSLGGGGSEAFF. The rearrangement joins TRBV5-1 to TRBJ1-1; D uncertain. Trimming removed 0 bases at V and 6 bases at J, with 12 bases between. Germline CDR1 SGHRS, CDR2 YFSETQ. CDR3 length equals 14 residues.

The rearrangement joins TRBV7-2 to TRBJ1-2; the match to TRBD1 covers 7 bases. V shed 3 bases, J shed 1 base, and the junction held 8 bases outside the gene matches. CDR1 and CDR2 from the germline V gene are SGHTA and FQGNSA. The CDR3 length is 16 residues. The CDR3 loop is CASSLIAGQLNYGYTF. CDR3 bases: TGTGCCAGCAGCTTGATCGCGGGACAGCTTAACTATGGCTACACCTTC.

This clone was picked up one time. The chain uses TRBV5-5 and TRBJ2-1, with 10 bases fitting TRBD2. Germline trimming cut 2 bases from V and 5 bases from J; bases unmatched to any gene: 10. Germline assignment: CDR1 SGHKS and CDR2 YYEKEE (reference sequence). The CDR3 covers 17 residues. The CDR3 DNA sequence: TGTGCCAGCAGCTTATTCCCTTCTACTAGCGGGGACAATGAGCAGTTCTTC. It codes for CASSLFPSTSGDNEQFF.

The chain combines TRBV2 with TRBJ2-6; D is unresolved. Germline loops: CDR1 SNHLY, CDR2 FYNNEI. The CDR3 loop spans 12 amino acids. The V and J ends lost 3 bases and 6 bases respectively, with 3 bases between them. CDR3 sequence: CASSEAANVLTF. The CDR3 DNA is TGTGCCAGCAGTGAGGCGGCCAACGTCCTGACTTTC.

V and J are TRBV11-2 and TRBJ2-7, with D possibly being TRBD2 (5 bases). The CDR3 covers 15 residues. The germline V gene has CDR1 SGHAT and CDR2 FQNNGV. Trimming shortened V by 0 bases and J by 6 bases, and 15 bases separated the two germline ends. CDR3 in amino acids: CASSLDPRRAPEQYF. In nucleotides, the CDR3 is TGTGCCAGCAGCTTAGACCCCCGGCGGGCCCCCGAGCAGTACTTC.

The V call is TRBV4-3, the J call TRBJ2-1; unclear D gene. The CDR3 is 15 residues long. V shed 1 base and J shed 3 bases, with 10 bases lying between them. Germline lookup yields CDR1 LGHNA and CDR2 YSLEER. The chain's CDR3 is CASSQVSGYYNEQFF. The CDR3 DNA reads TGCGCCAGCAGCCAAGTTTCCGGTTACTACAATGAGCAGTTCTTC.

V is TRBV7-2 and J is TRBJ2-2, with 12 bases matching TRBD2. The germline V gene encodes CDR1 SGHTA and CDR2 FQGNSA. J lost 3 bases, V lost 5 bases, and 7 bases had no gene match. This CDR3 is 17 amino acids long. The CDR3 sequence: CASSRLAGGKYTGELFF. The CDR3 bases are TGTGCCAGCAGCCGGCTAGCGGGGGGGAAGTACACCGGGGAGCTGTTTTTT.

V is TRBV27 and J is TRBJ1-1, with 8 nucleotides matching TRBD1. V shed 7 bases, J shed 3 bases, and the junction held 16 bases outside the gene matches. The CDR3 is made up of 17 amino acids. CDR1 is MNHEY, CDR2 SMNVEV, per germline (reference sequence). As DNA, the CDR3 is TGTGCCAGCATCGTTCCAGGACAGGGCGAAGAGTACACTGAAGCTTTCTTT. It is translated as CASIVPGQGEEYTEAFF.